This note documents a single T cell receptor (beta chain) sequence. Its cognate antigen is unknown. The method was immunoSEQ multiplex PCR; TCRdb's version includes in-frame clones alone and lacks a portion of them. Of more than 60,000 clones listed, just over 90% are singletons. The data stem from a study of T cells after posttransplantation cyclophosphamide. Study-wide findings and caveats: Recipient CMV seropositivity and CMV reactivation strongly tracked TRB clonality.

Germline V gene sequence: CDR1 SNHLY, CDR2 FYNNEI. Trimming removed 7 bases from V and 4 bases from J; junction bases left unmatched: 12. This CDR3 comprises 16 residues. V and J are TRBV2 and TRBJ2-5; 10 positions agree with TRBD1. Sequenced material: PBMCs. The sequence was collected from a woman in her thirties in good health and a related stem cell transplant donor. The CDR3 loop reads CASNLMRTGGAETQYF. CDR3 DNA: TGTGCCAGCAACCTGATGAGGACAGGGGGTGCAGAGACCCAGTACTTC. Supplemented by reference TRBV2 and TRBJ2-5, the full variable domain reads EPEVTQTPSHQVTQMGQEVILRCVPISNHLYFYWYRQILGQKVEFLVSFYNNEISEKSEIFDDQFSVERPDGSNFTLKIRSTKLEDSAMYFCASNLMRTGGAETQYFGPGTRLLVL.